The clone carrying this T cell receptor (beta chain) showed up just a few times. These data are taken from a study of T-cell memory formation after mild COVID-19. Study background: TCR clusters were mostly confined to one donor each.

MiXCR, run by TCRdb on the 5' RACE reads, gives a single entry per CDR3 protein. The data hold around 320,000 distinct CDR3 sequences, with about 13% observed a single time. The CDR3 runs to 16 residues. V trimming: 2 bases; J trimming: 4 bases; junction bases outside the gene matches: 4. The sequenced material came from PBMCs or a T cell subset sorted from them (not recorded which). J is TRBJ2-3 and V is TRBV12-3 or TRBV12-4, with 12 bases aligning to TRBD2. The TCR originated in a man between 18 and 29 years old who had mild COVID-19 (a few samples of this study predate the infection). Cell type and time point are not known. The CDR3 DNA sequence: TGTGCCAGCAGTTTACCTGGACTAGCGGGGCCAGATACGCAGTATTTT. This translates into CASSLPGLAGPDTQYF.